The 2 T cell receptor beta chains below come from one sample, sequenced in a study of blood T cell repertoires in COVID-19. Repertoires were generated with immunoSEQ multiplex PCR, while TCRdb's copy carries only in-frame clones and drops some. This sample has about 310,000 clones, with 90% found just once. The sequenced sample consisted of PBMCs or T cells enriched from blood (not recorded which). These receptors originate from a woman between 18 and 29 years old with acute COVID-19.

The chain links TRBV7-2 to TRBJ1-5; D is perhaps TRBD1 (6 bases). This CDR3 is 15 amino acids long. Looked up from germline, CDR1 is SGHTA and CDR2 is FQGNSA. The V end lost 0 bases, the J end lost 3 bases, and 9 bases lay between the germline ends. CDR3 in amino acids: CASSLARGHNQPQHF. The DNA of the CDR3 is TGTGCCAGCAGCTTAGCCAGGGGACACAATCAGCCCCAGCATTTT.

This clone was seen a handful of times. The chain employs TRBV7-8 and TRBJ1-4; D gene uncertain. This CDR3 has 17 residues. Germline V gene data show CDR1 as SGHVS and CDR2 as FQNEAQ. V was clipped by 3 bases and J by 7 bases, with 21 bases between them. CDR3 DNA: TGTGCCAGCAGCTTCCTGCCACCCATGGAGTTCGGTGAAAAACTGTTTTTT. Translation: CASSFLPPMEFGEKLFF.